This T cell receptor beta chain was sequenced for a study of cytomegalovirus exposure and HLA in healthy donors. Study-wide results and caveats: Through in vitro validation, three CMV-associated chains were shown to be specific for CMV antigens. Most TCRs appeared rarely, but some public TCRs recurred in many donors.

The donors were in the approximately 130-subject validation cohort; that cohort was separate from the roughly 620-subject first cohort. V was pared by 4 bases and J by 10 bases, with 12 bases of the junction left unmatched. The CDR3 has 17 amino acids. Germline V CDR1 and CDR2: SNHLY, FYNNEI. Note on this clone: Antigen: not known.

Assay used: immunoSEQ multiplex PCR; TCRdb lists only in-frame clones, some missing. The table lists roughly 180,000 clones, around nine tenths of them singletons, with 6% to 8% in the top ten. The sequence was obtained from a man aged 30 to 39 in good health and CMV-seropositive. The chain combines TRBV2 with TRBJ1-6; 11 bases are a match to TRBD1. The source material was PBMCs. CDR3 protein: CASSGGIWDRGLSPLHF. In DNA, the CDR3 is TGTGCCAGCAGTGGCGGCATCTGGGACAGGGGGTTATCACCCCTCCACTTT.